Listed below are T cell receptor beta chains from one sample, sequenced in a study of shared clonotypes between healthy human individuals. Method: immunoSEQ multiplex PCR; TCRdb's copy keeps in-frame clones and lacks some. Counted here are 2.3 million or so clones, just over 90% occurring once; the ten biggest clones make up 0.35% to 0.45%. Sequencing was carried out using naive CD4+ T cells from PBMCs. The receptors stem from a young man in good health. Some clones in this sample may be carry-over from other donors' samples. Both conserved end residues are part of each CDR3. D genes are given only for firm matches. The listing skips clone size in some rows; elsewhere it reads once, few, many or a size class.

>.|TRBJ1-5|.|TRBV29-1
TGCAGCGTTGGGGAAAGCAATCAGCCCCAGCATTTT
CSVGESNQPQHF
>.|TRBJ2-1|.|TRBV6-5
TGTGCCGCCGAATCGGTCAGTGAGCAGTTCTTC
CAAESVSEQFF
>TRBD1|TRBJ1-1|.|TRBV29-1
TGCAGCGTTGTGGGGTTAGGACAGGGGCGCGATGAAGCTTTCTTT
CSVVGLGQGRDEAFF
>.|TRBJ2-5|.|TRBV14
TGTGCCAGCAGCCAAGCAGGGGTAGAGACCCAGTACTTC
CASSQAGVETQYF
>TRBD2|TRBJ2-7|.|TRBV6-4
TGTGCCAGCCGCCGTTTGCGGGGGTCGAAAGAGCAGTACTTC
CASRRLRGSKEQYF
>.|TRBJ1-5|.|TRBV12-5
TGTGCTAGTGGTCTCCACAATCAGCCCCAGCATTTT
CASGLHNQPQHF
>TRBD2|TRBJ2-1|once|TRBV11-2
TGTGCCAGCAGCTTGATGCTAGCGGGTTACAATGAGCAGTTCTTC
CASSLMLAGYNEQFF
>TRBD2|TRBJ2-6|.|TRBV5-1
TGCGCCAGCAGCCCCTGGGGACTAGCGGGAATCCCATTGGGGGGGGCCAACGTCCTGACTTTC
CASSPWGLAGIPLGGANVLTF
>TRBD2|TRBJ2-3|.|TRBV7-9
TGTGCCAGCAGCTTAGCCGCGGGGACGGGGGGGTTGTATTTT
CASSLAAGTGGLYF
>.|TRBJ2-7|.|TRBV10-3
TGTGCCATCAGCTCCCCAAGGAACGCCGGCGAGCAGTACTTC
CAISSPRNAGEQYF
>TRBD1|TRBJ2-7|.|TRBV28
TGTGCCGCCTACGCCCGAACAGGGGGCATGCTCTCCTACGAGCAGTACTTC
CAAYARTGGMLSYEQYF
>.|TRBJ1-4|.|TRBV2
TGTGCCAGCAGCCGGGAGGGCGGGACTAATGAAAAACTGTTTTTT
CASSREGGTNEKLFF
>.|TRBJ2-2|few|TRBV5-1
TGCGCCAGCAGCATAGGGACGGCGAACACCGGGGAGCTGTTTTTT
CASSIGTANTGELFF
>TRBD2|TRBJ2-7|.|TRBV6-5
TGTGCCAGCAGTTCCCCATCGGGCGGGAGGACCGAGCAGTACTTC
CASSSPSGGRTEQYF
>TRBD2|TRBJ2-1|.|TRBV7-9
TGTGCCAGCAGCTCTCCTGGCGGGAGCGGCGATGAGCAGTTCTTC
CASSSPGGSGDEQFF
>TRBD1|TRBJ1-1|.|TRBV7-2
TGTGCCAGCAGCTCCCGACAGGGAATCGGCACTGAAGCTTTCTTT
CASSSRQGIGTEAFF
>.|TRBJ1-5|.|TRBV5-1
TGCGCCAGCAGCCCCGGGGCGGACAGCAATCAGCCCCAGCATTTT
CASSPGADSNQPQHF
>.|TRBJ2-2|.|TRBV6-4
TGTGCCAGCAGATCAAACAGGAACACCGGGGAGCTGTTTTTT
CASRSNRNTGELFF